This section outlines one T cell receptor beta chain sequence together with its context. Its antigen is not known. The CDR3 length is 15 residues. CDR1 and CDR2 (germline): MGHRA, YSYEKL. The V segment lost 0 bases and the J segment 4 bases; nucleotides outside the gene matches: 4. Template for every sorted-subset replicate PCR totaled about 0.2 ug DNA, 25,000 to 30,000 T cell genomes. Original handling: As immunoSEQ supplied junction-only sequences (without quality scores), filtering differed. The data were produced by immunoSEQ multiplex PCR, yet TCRdb's version contains in-frame clones alone and is incomplete. V and J calls plus clone size are reproduced from that table; the DNA served to infer D and trimming. The sample holds some 1,100,000 clones, more than 75% seen once. This sample stems from a study of shared clonotypes between healthy human individuals. General study results and limits: Some clonotypes were shared by all four sorted-subset donors, while others were not shared. The non-shared ones had lower generation probabilities than the shared ones.

The rearrangement links TRBV4-1 to TRBJ1-2; 8 bases match TRBD1. The sequence was obtained from a young man in good health. Some clones in this sample may be carry-over from other donors' samples. The sample comprised memory CD4+ T cells from PBMCs. Stated subset: CD45RA-negative fraction. This CDR3 reads CASSQDSTGGYGYTF. The DNA of the CDR3 is TGCGCCAGCAGCCAAGATAGCACAGGGGGCTATGGCTACACCTTC.